The 4 T cell receptor beta chains listed next were all sequenced from one sample in a study of Ad26.COV2.S vaccination and SARS-CoV-2 variants. Described treatment: 15 to 20 received Ad26.COV2.S at low or high dose, single or two shots; five or six received placebo; per-sample allocation not given. Sampling happened 63 days after the first vaccine or placebo injection. Produced via immunoSEQ multiplex PCR; TCRdb's table is partial and in-frame only. The data show more than 400,000 clones, with around 91% seen just once and more than 3.5% held by the top ten. Sequencing used peripheral blood, obtained in a trial of Ad26.COV2.S vaccine versus placebo. The source is a person between 18 and 60 years old who received the Ad26.COV2.S COVID-19 vaccine or a placebo.

The chain employs TRBV24-1 and TRBJ1-1; no definite D call. Trimming removed 5 bases at V and 12 bases at J, with 15 bases between. Germline loops: CDR1 KGHDR, CDR2 SFDVKD. The CDR3 runs to 12 residues. The CDR3, as DNA: TGTGCCACCAGTGGGGTCGAACAGAAGACTTTCTTT. As protein: CATSGVEQKTFF.

The chain carries TRBV4-1 and TRBJ2-7; D is possibly TRBD2 (5 bases). V lost 0 bases to trimming and J lost 2 bases, with 14 bases between them. Germline-derived CDR1 and CDR2 are MGHRA and YSYEKL. The CDR3 is made up of 16 amino acids. The CDR3 reads CASSQEKRSQTYEQYF. CDR3 sequence (DNA): TGCGCCAGCAGCCAAGAAAAGCGGTCCCAAACCTACGAGCAGTACTTC.

This rearrangement joins TRBV14 to TRBJ2-1; 8 positions agree with TRBD2. This CDR3 spans 20 amino acids. Trimming cost V 0 bases and J 0 bases; bases outside gene matches: 13. CDR1 is SGHDN and CDR2 is FVKESK in the germline V gene. For the CDR3, the DNA is TGTGCCAGCAGCCAAGATCGGGAGGGAGTGAGAATCGGCTCCTACAATGAGCAGTTCTTC. It codes for CASSQDREGVRIGSYNEQFF.

The rearrangement links TRBV19 to TRBJ2-4, with 9 bases aligning to TRBD1. The CDR3 consists of 16 residues. Per the germline V gene, CDR1 is LNHDA and CDR2 is SQIVND (reference sequence). The trim removed 6 bases at V and 3 bases at J, leaving 9 bases unmatched. The CDR3 region is CASSLGQGKGKNIQYF. Here the CDR3 DNA reads TGTGCCAGTAGCCTGGGACAGGGAAAGGGCAAAAACATTCAGTACTTC.